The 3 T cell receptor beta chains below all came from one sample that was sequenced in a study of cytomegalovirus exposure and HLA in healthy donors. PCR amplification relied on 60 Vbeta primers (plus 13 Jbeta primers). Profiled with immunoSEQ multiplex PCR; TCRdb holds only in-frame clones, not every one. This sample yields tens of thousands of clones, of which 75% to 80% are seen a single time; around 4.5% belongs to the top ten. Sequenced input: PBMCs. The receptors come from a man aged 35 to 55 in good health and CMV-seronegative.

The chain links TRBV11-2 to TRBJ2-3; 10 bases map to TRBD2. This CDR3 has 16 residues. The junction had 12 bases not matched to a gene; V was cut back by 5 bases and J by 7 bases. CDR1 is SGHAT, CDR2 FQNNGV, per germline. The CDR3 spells CASSRTPGLATNTQYF. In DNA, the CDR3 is TGTGCCAGCAGCCGTACTCCGGGACTAGCGACGAATACGCAGTATTTT. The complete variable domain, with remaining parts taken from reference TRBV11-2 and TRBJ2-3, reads EAGVAQSPRYKIIEKRQSVAFWCNPISGHATLYWYQQILGQGPKLLIQFQNNGVVDDSQLPKDRFSAERLKGVDSTLKIQPAKLEDSAVYLCASSRTPGLATNTQYFGPGTRLTVL.

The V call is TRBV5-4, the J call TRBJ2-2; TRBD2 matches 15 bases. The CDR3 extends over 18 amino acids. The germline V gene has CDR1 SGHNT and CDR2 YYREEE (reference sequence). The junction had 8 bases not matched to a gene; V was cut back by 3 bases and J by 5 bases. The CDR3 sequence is CASSWDGGLAGGTGELFF. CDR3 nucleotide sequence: TGTGCCAGCAGCTGGGACGGGGGACTAGCGGGAGGTACCGGGGAGCTGTTTTTT.

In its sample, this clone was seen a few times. The CDR3 bases are TGTGCCAGTAGTATAATGGAAGGGGCGGCTGAAAAACTGTTTTTT. Its translation is CASSIMEGAAEKLFF. The chain has TRBV19 and TRBJ1-4, with TRBD1 as a possible D gene (5 bases). Germline V gene lookup returns CDR1 LNHDA and CDR2 SQIVND (reference sequence). Trimming shortened V by 2 bases and J by 7 bases, and 14 bases separated the two germline ends. The CDR3 runs 15 residues.